This T cell receptor (beta chain) was observed in a study of T cell repertoires in cytomegalovirus infection. Study results and limitations: Dominant in the ex vivo response were TCR beta clonotypes restricted by HLA-C and specific for CMV. Adding up the frequency of public TCR beta families identified people who carried CMV plus the relevant HLA.

Trimming at V came to 3 bases and at J to 6 bases, leaving 9 bases not matched to a gene. The CDR3 spans 16 residues. The germline CDR1 and CDR2 sequences are LNHDA and SQIVND (reference sequence). This clonotype was counted only a few times. Its target is not known. TCRdb independently ran MiXCR on the reads; one entry per CDR3 protein. The top ten hold approximately 30% of the sample, which has 150,000 to 200,000 distinct CDR3 sequences, roughly 27% seen once. The rearrangement links TRBV19 to TRBJ1-5; 9 positions match TRBD1. The sequence came from a human donor in good health (CMV status not recorded). Some clones in this sample may be carry-over from other donors' samples. Sequenced sample: PBMCs. CDR3 sequence reads: CASSILQGAGSQPQHF. DNA of the CDR3: TGTGCCAGTAGTATCCTACAGGGGGCTGGGAGTCAGCCCCAGCATTTT.